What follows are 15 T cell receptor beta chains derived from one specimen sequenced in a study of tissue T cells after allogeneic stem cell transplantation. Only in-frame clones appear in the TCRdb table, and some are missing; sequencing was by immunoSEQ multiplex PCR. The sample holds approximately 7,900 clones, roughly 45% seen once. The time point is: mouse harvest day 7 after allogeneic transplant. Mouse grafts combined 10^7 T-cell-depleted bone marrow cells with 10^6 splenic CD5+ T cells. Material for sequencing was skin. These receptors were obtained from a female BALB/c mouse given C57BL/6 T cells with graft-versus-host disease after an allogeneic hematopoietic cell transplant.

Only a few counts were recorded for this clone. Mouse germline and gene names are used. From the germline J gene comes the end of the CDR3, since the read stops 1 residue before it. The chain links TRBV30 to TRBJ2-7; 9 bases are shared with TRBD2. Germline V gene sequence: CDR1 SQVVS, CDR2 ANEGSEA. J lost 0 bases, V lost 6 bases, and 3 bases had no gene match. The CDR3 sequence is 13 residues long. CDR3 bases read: TGTAGTTCCCGGACTGGGGACTCCTATGAACAGTAC. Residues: CSSRTGDSYEQY. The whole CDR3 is CSSRTGDSYEQYF.

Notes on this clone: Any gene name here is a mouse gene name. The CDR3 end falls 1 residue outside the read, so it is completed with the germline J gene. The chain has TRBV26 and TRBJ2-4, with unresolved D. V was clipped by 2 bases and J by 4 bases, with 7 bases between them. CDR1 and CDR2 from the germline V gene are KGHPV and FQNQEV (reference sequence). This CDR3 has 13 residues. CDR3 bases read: TGTGCCAGCAGTCTGGGGCGCAAAAACACCTTGTAC. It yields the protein CASSLGRKNTLY. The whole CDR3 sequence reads CASSLGRKNTLYF. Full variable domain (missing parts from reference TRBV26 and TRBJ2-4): NSKVIQTPRYLVKGQGQKAKMRCIPEKGHPVVFWYQQNKNNEFKFLINFQNQEVLQQIDMTEKRFSAECPSNSPCSLEIQSSEAGDSALYLCASSLGRKNTLYFGAGTRLSVL.

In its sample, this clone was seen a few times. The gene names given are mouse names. CDR3: CASSLELGGDTQYF. CDR3 DNA, as far as it was read: TGTGCAAGCAGCTTAGAGCTGGGGGGTGACACCCAGTAC. The chain is built from TRBV16 and TRBJ2-5; TRBD2 agrees at 8 bases. The read gets to within 1 residue of the CDR3 end, and the germline J gene fills in the rest. The CDR3 has 14 residues. CDR1 and CDR2 (germline): SGHSA, FRNQAP. V lost 0 bases to trimming and J lost 6 bases; unmatched junction nucleotides: 2.

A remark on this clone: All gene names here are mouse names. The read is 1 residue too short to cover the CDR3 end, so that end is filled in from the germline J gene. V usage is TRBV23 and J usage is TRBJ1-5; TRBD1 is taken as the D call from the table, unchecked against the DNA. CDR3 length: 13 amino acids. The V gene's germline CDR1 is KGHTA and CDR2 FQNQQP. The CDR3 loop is CSSSPTGLQAPLF. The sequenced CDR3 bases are TGCTCCAGCAGTCCGACAGGTCTTCAGGCTCCGCTT. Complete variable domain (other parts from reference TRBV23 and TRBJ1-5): DAAVTQKPRYLIKMKGQEAEMKCIPEKGHTAVFWYQQKQSKELKFLIYFQNQQPLDQIDMVKERFSAVCPSSSLCSLGIRTCEAEDSALYLCSSSPTGLQAPLFGEGTRLSVL.

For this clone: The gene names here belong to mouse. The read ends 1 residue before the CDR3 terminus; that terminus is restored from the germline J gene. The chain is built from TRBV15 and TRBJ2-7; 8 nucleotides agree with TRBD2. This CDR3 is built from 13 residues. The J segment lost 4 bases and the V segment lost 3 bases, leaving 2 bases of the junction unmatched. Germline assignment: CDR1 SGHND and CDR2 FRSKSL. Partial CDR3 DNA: TGTGCCAGCAGTTTTTGGGGGGGTTATGAACAGTAC. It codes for CASSFWGGYEQY. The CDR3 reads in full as CASSFWGGYEQYF.

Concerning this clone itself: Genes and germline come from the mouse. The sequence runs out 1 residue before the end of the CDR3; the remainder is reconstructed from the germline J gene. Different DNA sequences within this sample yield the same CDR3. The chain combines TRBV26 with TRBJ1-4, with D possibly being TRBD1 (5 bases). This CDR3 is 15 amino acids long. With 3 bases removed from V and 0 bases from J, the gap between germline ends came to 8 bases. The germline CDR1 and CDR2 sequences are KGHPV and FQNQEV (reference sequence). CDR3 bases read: TGTGCCAGCAGTCTACGGACAATTTCCAACGAAAGATTATTT. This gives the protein CASSLRTISNERLF. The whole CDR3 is CASSLRTISNERLFF.

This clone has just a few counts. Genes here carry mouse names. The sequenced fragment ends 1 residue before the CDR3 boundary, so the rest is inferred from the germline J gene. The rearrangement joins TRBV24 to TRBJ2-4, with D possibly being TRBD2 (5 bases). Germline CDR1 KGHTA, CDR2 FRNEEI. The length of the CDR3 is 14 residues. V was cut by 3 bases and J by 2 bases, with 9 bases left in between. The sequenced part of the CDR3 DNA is TGTGCCAGCAGTCTAGAGGACTCTCAAAACACCTTGTAC. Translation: CASSLEDSQNTLY. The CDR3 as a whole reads CASSLEDSQNTLYF.

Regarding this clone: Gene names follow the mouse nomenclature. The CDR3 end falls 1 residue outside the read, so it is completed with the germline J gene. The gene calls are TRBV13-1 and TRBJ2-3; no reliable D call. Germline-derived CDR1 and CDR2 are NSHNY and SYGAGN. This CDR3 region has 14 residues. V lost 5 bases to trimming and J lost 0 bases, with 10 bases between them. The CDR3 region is CASSLDGSAETLYF. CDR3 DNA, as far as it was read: TGTGCCAGCAGCCTTGACGGGAGTGCAGAAACGCTGTAT.

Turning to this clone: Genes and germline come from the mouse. The DNA read from the CDR3 is TGTGCCAGCAGTCCGGACTGGGTTGAAACGCTGTAT. Encoded protein: CASSPDWVETLY. In full, the CDR3 reads CASSPDWVETLYF. The rearrangement uses TRBV26 and TRBJ2-3; 8 bases are a match to TRBD2. The read terminates 1 residue ahead of where the CDR3 ends, so the germline J gene completes it. The CDR3 covers 13 residues. Germline-derived CDR1 and CDR2 are KGHPV and FQNQEV (reference sequence). The junction had 3 bases not matched to a gene; V was cut back by 4 bases and J by 6 bases.

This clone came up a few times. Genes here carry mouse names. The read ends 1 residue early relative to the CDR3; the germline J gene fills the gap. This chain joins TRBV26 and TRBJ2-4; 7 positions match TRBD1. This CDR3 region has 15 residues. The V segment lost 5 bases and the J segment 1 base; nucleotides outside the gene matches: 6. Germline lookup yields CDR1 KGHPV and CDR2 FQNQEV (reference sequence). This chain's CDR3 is CASSSSGTGQNTLYF. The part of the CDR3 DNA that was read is TGTGCCAGCAGTTCTTCCGGGACAGGTCAAAACACCTTGTAC.

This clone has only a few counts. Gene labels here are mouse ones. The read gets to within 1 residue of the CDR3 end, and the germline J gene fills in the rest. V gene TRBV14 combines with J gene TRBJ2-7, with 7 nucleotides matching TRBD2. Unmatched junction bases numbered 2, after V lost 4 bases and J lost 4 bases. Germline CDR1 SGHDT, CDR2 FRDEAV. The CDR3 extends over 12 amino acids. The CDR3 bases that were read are TGTGCCAGCAGTCGGGGACTGTATGAACAGTAC. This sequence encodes CASSRGLYEQY. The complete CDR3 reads CASSRGLYEQYF.

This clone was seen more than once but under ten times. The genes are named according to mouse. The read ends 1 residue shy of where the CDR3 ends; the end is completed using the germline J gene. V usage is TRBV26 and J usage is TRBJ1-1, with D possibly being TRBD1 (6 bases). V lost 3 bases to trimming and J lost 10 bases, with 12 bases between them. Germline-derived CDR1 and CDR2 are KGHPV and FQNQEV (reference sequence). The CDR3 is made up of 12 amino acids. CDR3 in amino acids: CASSLGGRGVFF. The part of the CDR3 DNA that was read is TGTGCCAGCAGTCTCGGGGGGCGCGGAGTCTTC.

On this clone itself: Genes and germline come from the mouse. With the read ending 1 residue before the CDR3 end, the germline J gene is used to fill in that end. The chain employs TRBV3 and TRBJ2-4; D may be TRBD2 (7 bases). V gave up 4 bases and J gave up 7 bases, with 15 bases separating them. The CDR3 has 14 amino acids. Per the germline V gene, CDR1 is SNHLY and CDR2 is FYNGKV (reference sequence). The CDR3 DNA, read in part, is TGTGCCAGCAGCTCTCTTGGGGGGCGGTACACCTTGTAC. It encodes CASSSLGGRYTLY. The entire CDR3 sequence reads CASSSLGGRYTLYF.

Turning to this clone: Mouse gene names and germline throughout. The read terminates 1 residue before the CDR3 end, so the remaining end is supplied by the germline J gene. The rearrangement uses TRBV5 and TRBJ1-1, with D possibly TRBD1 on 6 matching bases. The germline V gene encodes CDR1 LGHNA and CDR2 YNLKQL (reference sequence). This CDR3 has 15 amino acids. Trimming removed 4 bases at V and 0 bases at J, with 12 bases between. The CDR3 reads CASSLGTNANTEVFF. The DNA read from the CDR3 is TGTGCCAGCAGCCTCGGGACAAATGCAAACACAGAAGTCTTC.

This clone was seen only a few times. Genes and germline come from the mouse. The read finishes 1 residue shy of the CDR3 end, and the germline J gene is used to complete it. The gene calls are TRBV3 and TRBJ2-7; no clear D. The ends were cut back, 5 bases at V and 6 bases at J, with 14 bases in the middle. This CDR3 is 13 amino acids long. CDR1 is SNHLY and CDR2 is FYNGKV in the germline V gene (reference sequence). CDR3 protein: CASSPPWRAEQYF. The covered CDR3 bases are TGTGCCAGCAGCCCCCCCTGGCGGGCTGAACAGTAC.